Each of the 8 T cell receptor beta chains below was sequenced from the same sample in a study of identical twins. A single record per CDR3 protein comes from TCRdb applying MiXCR to the 5' RACE reads. The table lists nearly 650,000 distinct CDR3 sequences, 7.1% of them singletons. These data were likewise used in another study, on yellow fever vaccine responses in identical twins.

Sequenced material: PBMCs. Source of these receptors: a woman under 30 in good health.

This chain joins TRBV9 and TRBJ2-1, with 9 positions matching TRBD2. The CDR3 loop spans 16 amino acids. The J segment lost 7 bases and the V segment lost 0 bases, leaving 8 bases of the junction unmatched. Germline CDR1 and CDR2: SGDLS and YYNGEE. Here the CDR3 reads CASSVGGGGAGNEQFF. CDR3 nucleotides: TGTGCCAGCAGCGTAGGGGGCGGGGGGGCCGGGAATGAGCAGTTCTTC.

The rearrangement joins TRBV12-3 or TRBV12-4 to TRBJ1-1, with D perhaps matching TRBD1 (6 bases). Between the trimmed V and J ends, which lost 5 bases and 10 bases, there was a span of 20 bases. The CDR3 extends over 14 amino acids. This CDR3 reads CASSRRGGGEAAFF. The CDR3, as DNA: TGTGCCAGCAGTCGGAGAGGGGGGGGCGAGGCAGCTTTCTTT.

J is TRBJ2-7 and V is TRBV12-3 or TRBV12-4; D is ambiguous. Between the trimmed V and J ends, which lost 2 bases and 2 bases, there was a span of 7 bases. CDR3 size: 13 residues. The CDR3: CASSLKPPYEQYF. CDR3 coding DNA: TGTGCCAGCAGTTTAAAGCCCCCCTACGAGCAGTACTTC.

In its sample, this clonotype was seen many times. This chain connects TRBV2 to TRBJ2-5; TRBD2 matches 7 bases. From germline, CDR1 is SNHLY and CDR2 FYNNEI. The CDR3 has 14 amino acids. J gave up 2 bases and V 3 bases, and 3 bases lay outside the gene matches. In DNA, the CDR3 is TGTGCCAGCAGTGACCCTAGCGGACAAGAGACCCAGTACTTC. This sequence encodes CASSDPSGQETQYF.

Many counts were recorded for this clonotype. The chain has TRBV12-3 or TRBV12-4 and TRBJ2-1, with 8 bases fitting TRBD2. This CDR3 spans 15 amino acids. J lost 4 bases, V lost 6 bases, and 8 bases had no gene match. CDR3 sequence (DNA): TGTGCCAGCAGCATAGCGGGAATTGGGTACAATGAGCAGTTCTTC. Translated: CASSIAGIGYNEQFF.

This clonotype was observed many times. The rearrangement uses TRBV13 and TRBJ1-3; D is possibly TRBD1 (5 bases). CDR1 is PRHDT and CDR2 is FYEKMQ in the germline V gene (reference sequence). With 8 bases removed from V and 5 bases from J, the gap between germline ends came to 13 bases. This CDR3 region has 13 residues. CDR3 protein: CASRLGGRNTIYF. The CDR3 DNA sequence: TGTGCCAGCCGGCTTGGGGGAAGAAACACCATATATTTT. Together with reference TRBV13 and TRBJ1-3, the CDR3 gives the full variable domain: AAGVIQSPRHLIKEKRETATLKCYPIPRHDTVYWYQQGPGQDPQFLISFYEKMQSDKGSIPDRFSAQQFSDYHSELNMSSLELGDSALYFCASRLGGRNTIYFGEGSWLTVV.

A single count supports this clonotype. This chain joins TRBV7-8 and TRBJ2-1; perhaps TRBD1 as D (6 bases). V dropped 5 bases and J dropped 5 bases, with 22 bases sitting between them. The CDR3 is made up of 17 amino acids. Germline V gene sequence: CDR1 SGHVS, CDR2 FQNEAQ. This CDR3 is CASSPLWGPTPDNEQFF. The CDR3 DNA sequence: TGTGCCAGCAGCCCCCTATGGGGGCCGACTCCTGACAATGAGCAGTTCTTC.

This clonotype was seen many times. This chain links TRBV5-1 with TRBJ1-6; possible D gene TRBD1, 5 bases. Trimming took 4 bases from V and 6 from J, leaving 14 bases between them. There are 15 residues in the CDR3. Germline lookup yields CDR1 SGHRS and CDR2 YFSETQ. The CDR3 bases are TGCGCCAGCAGCCGGGACCGGGGGAGTAATTCACCCCTCCACTTT. Its translation is CASSRDRGSNSPLHF.